One sample yielded the 27 T cell receptor beta chains listed below, sequenced in a study of blood T cell repertoires in COVID-19. Assay: immunoSEQ multiplex PCR; the TCRdb copy retains only in-frame clones and omits some. The sample contains 350,000 to 400,000 clones, approximately 89% of which appear only once. The sequenced material came from PBMCs or T cells enriched from blood (not recorded which). Receptors originate from a woman aged 25 to 39 who had recovered from COVID-19.

The chain couples TRBV7-9 to TRBJ2-6; D perhaps matches TRBD1 (5 bases). V dropped 5 bases and J dropped 2 bases, with 16 bases sitting between them. The CDR3 is made up of 17 amino acids. Germline V gene data show CDR1 as SEHNR and CDR2 as FQNEAQ (reference sequence). In nucleotides, the CDR3 is TGTGCCAGCAGCCTTCTCCTTAGGGGTGCTGGGGCCAACGTCCTGACTTTC. It is translated as CASSLLLRGAGANVLTF. The entire variable domain, with the rest obtained from reference TRBV7-9 and TRBJ2-6, is as follows: DTGVSQNPRHKITKRGQNVTFRCDPISEHNRLYWYRQTLGQGPEFLTYFQNEAQLEKSRLLSDRFSAERPKGSFSTLEIQRTEQGDSAMYLCASSLLLRGAGANVLTFGAGSRLTVL.

The rearrangement links TRBV5-4 to TRBJ1-1; D is ambiguous. V shed 2 bases and J shed 0 bases, with 8 bases lying between them. Germline lookup yields CDR1 SGHNT and CDR2 YYREEE (reference sequence). The CDR3 loop spans 14 amino acids. The CDR3 DNA follows: TGTGCCAGCAGCTTACAGACCGTGAACACTGAAGCTTTCTTT. It translates to CASSLQTVNTEAFF.

The chain uses TRBV2 and TRBJ1-5; 9 bases are shared with TRBD1. The CDR3 covers 13 residues. Germline lookup yields CDR1 SNHLY and CDR2 FYNNEI. V lost 9 bases, J lost 5 bases, and 5 bases stayed unmatched. The CDR3 spells CARRDREDQPQHF. Here the CDR3 DNA reads TGTGCCAGGAGGGACAGGGAGGATCAGCCCCAGCATTTT.

The genes are TRBV27 and TRBJ2-1; 13 positions match TRBD2. Per the germline V gene, CDR1 is MNHEY and CDR2 is SMNVEV (reference sequence). The V gene end was trimmed by 4 bases and the J gene end by 10 bases; junction bases not matched to a gene: 22. The CDR3 loop spans 20 amino acids. Here the CDR3 reads CASSSQLGLAGDFRSEEQFF. CDR3 DNA: TGTGCCAGCAGTTCCCAACTCGGACTAGCGGGAGACTTTCGTTCAGAGGAGCAGTTCTTC.

The CDR3 nucleotides read TGCGCCAGCAGCTTGGGGACAGGGCCTAGCTCTGGGGCCAACGTCCTGACTTTC. Translation: CASSLGTGPSSGANVLTF. The V gene is TRBV5-1, the J gene TRBJ2-6; 8 bases are a match to TRBD1. Germline CDR1 and CDR2: SGHRS and YFSETQ. The CDR3 spans 18 residues. Trimming removed 0 bases from V and 0 bases from J; junction bases left unmatched: 5. Based on the CDR3 plus reference TRBV5-1 and TRBJ2-6, the full variable domain is KAGVTQTPRYLIKTRGQQVTLSCSPISGHRSVSWYQQTPGQGLQFLFEYFSETQRNKGNFPGRFSGRQFSNSRSEMNVSTLELGDSALYLCASSLGTGPSSGANVLTFGAGSRLTVL.

V is TRBV6-2 or TRBV6-3 and J is TRBJ2-4; the match to TRBD1 covers 8 bases. The V and J ends lost 5 bases and 7 bases, in that order; junction bases with no gene match: 10. The CDR3 runs 15 residues. Germline V gene sequence: CDR1 MNHEY, CDR2 SVGEGT. The CDR3 is CASSRTGLSPNIQYF. CDR3 nucleotide sequence: TGTGCCAGCAGTCGGACAGGGTTAAGTCCGAACATTCAGTACTTC.

Only one count was recorded for this clone. V and J are TRBV5-1 and TRBJ2-1; a possible D gene is TRBD1 (5 bases). In germline, CDR1 is SGHRS, CDR2 YFSETQ. The CDR3 has 14 amino acids. Trimming took off 4 bases at V and 5 bases at J, with 13 bases between the two ends. The CDR3, as DNA: TGCGCCAGCAGCAGGGGTGAGTGGGACAATGAGCAGTTCTTC. Protein: CASSRGEWDNEQFF.

The chain links TRBV29-1 to TRBJ2-5; 7 bases agree with TRBD2. V dropped 6 bases and J dropped 5; count of bases not matched to a gene: 9. From germline, CDR1 is SQVTM and CDR2 ANQGSEA. The CDR3 runs to 13 residues. The CDR3 region is CSVRAGRVETQYF. The CDR3 coding sequence is TGCAGCGTACGAGCGGGGAGGGTGGAGACCCAGTACTTC.

This chain links TRBV28 with TRBJ1-2; D is unclear. This CDR3 has 14 amino acids. V was clipped by 3 bases and J by 0 bases, with 8 bases between them. The V gene's germline CDR1 is MDHEN and CDR2 SYDVKM. The CDR3 reads CASSLSPPNYGYTF. CDR3 in DNA: TGTGCCAGCAGTTTGAGTCCTCCTAACTATGGCTACACCTTC.

The chain links TRBV7-2 to TRBJ2-3; TRBD1 agrees at 10 bases. CDR1 is SGHTA and CDR2 is FQGNSA in the germline V gene. This CDR3 is built from 15 residues. J lost 6 bases, V lost 5 bases, and 8 bases had no gene match. Here the CDR3 DNA reads TGTGCCAGCAGCCCCGACAGGGGGCTAGGTGATACGCAGTATTTT. It codes for CASSPDRGLGDTQYF.

The gene calls are TRBV2 and TRBJ1-1, with 7 bases aligning to TRBD1. This CDR3 spans 13 amino acids. V shed 5 bases and J 5 bases; nucleotides not matched to a gene: 5. The V gene's germline CDR1 is SNHLY and CDR2 FYNNEI. The CDR3 loop reads CASSRTGVTEAFF. In DNA, the CDR3 is TGTGCCAGCAGTCGAACAGGGGTTACTGAAGCTTTCTTT.

On this clone itself: The sample carries other DNA sequences with the same CDR3. This chain uses TRBV18 with TRBJ1-5; possibly TRBD1 for D (6 bases). The germline CDR1 and CDR2 sequences are KGHSH and LQKENI. The V end was cut by 3 bases, the J end by 0 bases, with 9 bases between. CDR3 length: 15 residues. The CDR3 DNA reads as TGTGCCAGCTCACCGACAGGAGATAGCAATCAGCCCCAGCATTTT. Its translation: CASSPTGDSNQPQHF.

The V call is TRBV6-5, the J call TRBJ2-1; D ambiguous. Germline V gene data show CDR1 as MNHEY and CDR2 as SVGAGI. This CDR3 has 15 residues. Between the trimmed V and J ends, which lost 0 bases and 7 bases, there was a span of 13 bases. The CDR3 region is CASSYSSTLRNEQFF. CDR3 sequence (DNA): TGTGCCAGCAGTTACTCTAGCACCCTCAGAAATGAGCAGTTCTTC.

In DNA form, the CDR3 reads TGTGCCAGCAGCGAATACAAGAACACTGAAGCTTTCTTT. Amino acids: CASSEYKNTEAFF. The chain is built from TRBV7-8 and TRBJ1-1, with D unresolved. Germline assignment: CDR1 SGHVS and CDR2 FQNEAQ. Trimming cost V 5 bases and J 1 base, with 8 bases left between them. The CDR3 spans 13 residues.

The chain recombines TRBV30 with TRBJ2-3; no clear D. Germline V gene lookup returns CDR1 GTSNPN and CDR2 SVGIG (reference sequence). The CDR3 runs to 15 residues. Between the trimmed V and J ends, which lost 0 bases and 0 bases, there was a span of 10 bases. CDR3 loop: CAWSVQSLSTDTQYF. As DNA, the CDR3 is TGTGCCTGGAGTGTACAGTCCTTAAGCACAGATACGCAGTATTTT.

In DNA form, the CDR3 reads TGTGCCAGCACTGGGGGGAGAGGGTACGAGCAGTACTTC. It codes for CASTGGRGYEQYF. V usage is TRBV13 and J usage is TRBJ2-7; tentatively, D is TRBD2 (6 bases). The CDR3 loop spans 13 amino acids. The V gene lost 7 bases and the J gene lost 4 bases, with 14 bases spanning the gap. CDR1 and CDR2 (germline): PRHDT, FYEKMQ (reference sequence). The variable domain in full, with the rest retrieved from reference TRBV13 and TRBJ2-7, is AAGVIQSPRHLIKEKRETATLKCYPIPRHDTVYWYQQGPGQDPQFLISFYEKMQSDKGSIPDRFSAQQFSDYHSELNMSSLELGDSALYFCASTGGRGYEQYFGPGTRLTVT.

The genes are TRBV7-9 and TRBJ2-5; TRBD1 is a possible D gene (6 bases). There are 14 residues in the CDR3. Germline loops: CDR1 SEHNR, CDR2 FQNEAQ (reference sequence). V was pared by 7 bases and J by 4 bases, with 16 bases between. The DNA of the CDR3 is TGTGCCAGCACCAAAGGTGGGGGCCGAGAGACCCAGTACTTC. Translated: CASTKGGGRETQYF.

The chain combines TRBV5-8 with TRBJ2-1, with 9 bases identical to TRBD2. Germline V gene lookup returns CDR1 SGHTS and CDR2 YDEGEE. CDR3 length equals 14 residues. The V segment lost 0 bases and the J segment 9 bases; nucleotides outside the gene matches: 4. This CDR3 reads CASSLVAGGTEQFF. CDR3 in DNA: TGTGCCAGCAGCTTGGTTGCGGGAGGGACTGAGCAGTTCTTC. The whole variable domain, filled in from reference TRBV5-8 and TRBJ2-1, reads EAGVTQSPTHLIKTRGQQATLRCSPISGHTSVYWYQQALGLGLQFLLWYDEGEERNRGNFPPRFSGRQFPNYSSELNVNALELEDSALYLCASSLVAGGTEQFFGPGTRLTVL.

The chain uses TRBV27 and TRBJ2-1; D ambiguous. Per germline, CDR1 MNHEY and CDR2 SMNVEV (reference sequence). The CDR3 is 11 residues long. Trimming removed 10 bases at V and 7 bases at J, with 11 bases between. CDR3 DNA: TGTGCCACCCTAAGTCGGAATGAGCAGTTCTTC. Its protein product is CATLSRNEQFF.

The chain has TRBV18 and TRBJ1-2; 8 bases map to TRBD1. The ends lost 3 bases at V and 4 bases at J; junction bases unmatched: 7. Germline-derived CDR1 and CDR2 are KGHSH and LQKENI. The CDR3 sequence is 15 residues long. The CDR3 is CASSPDRGGLYGYTF. As DNA, the CDR3 is TGTGCCAGCTCACCCGACAGGGGAGGGCTCTATGGCTACACCTTC.

This chain links TRBV2 with TRBJ2-7; the match to TRBD1 covers 9 bases. The V gene end was trimmed by 6 bases and the J gene end by 6 bases; junction bases not matched to a gene: 9. CDR1 SNHLY and CDR2 FYNNEI come from the germline V gene. CDR3 length: 14 amino acids. CDR3 bases: TGTGCCAGCAGAAGCGGACAGGGGAAATCCGAGCAGTACTTC. This gives the protein CASRSGQGKSEQYF.

The chain employs TRBV18 and TRBJ1-2; a possible D gene is TRBD1 (5 bases). Germline lookup yields CDR1 KGHSH and CDR2 LQKENI. V was trimmed by 1 base and J by 3 bases, leaving 12 bases between them. The CDR3 covers 15 residues. CDR3 nucleotides: TGTGCCAGCTCACCACTTCAGCAGGGCGACTATGGCTACACCTTC. Amino acids: CASSPLQQGDYGYTF.

This rearrangement joins TRBV7-8 to TRBJ2-7, with D unresolved. The CDR3 contains 14 residues. V was cut by 1 base and J by 2 bases, with 9 bases left in between. The V gene's germline CDR1 is SGHVS and CDR2 FQNEAQ. CDR3 sequence: CASSLVGTTYEQYF. The DNA of the CDR3 is TGTGCCAGCAGCTTAGTGGGCACCACCTACGAGCAGTACTTC.

CDR3 residues: CAIRVNTEAFF. Written as DNA, the CDR3 is TGTGCCATACGGGTGAACACTGAAGCTTTCTTT. The chain is built from TRBV28 and TRBJ1-1; D is ambiguous. Trimming removed 10 bases at V and 0 bases at J, with 6 bases between. Germline loops: CDR1 MDHEN, CDR2 SYDVKM. The CDR3 spans 11 residues. The variable domain in full, completed from reference TRBV28 and TRBJ1-1, reads DVKVTQSSRYLVKRTGEKVFLECVQDMDHENMFWYRQDPGLGLRLIYFSYDVKMKEKGDIPEGYSVSREKKERFSLILESASTNQTSMYLCAIRVNTEAFFGQGTRLTVV.

In its sample, this clone was seen once. Distinct nucleotide sequences in the sample also encode this CDR3. The CDR3 DNA follows: TGTGCCAGCAGCTTAGCGGGAGCCGGGGAGCTGTTTTTT. It codes for CASSLAGAGELFF. J is TRBJ2-2 and V is TRBV11-2, with D possibly TRBD2 on 6 matching bases. The CDR3 length is 13 residues. Deletions cut 1 base from V and 6 bases from J, with 6 bases between. CDR1 SGHAT and CDR2 FQNNGV come from the germline V gene.

The chain couples TRBV7-8 to TRBJ2-2; D is unclear. V was trimmed by 4 bases and J by 1 base, leaving 16 bases between them. CDR1 SGHVS and CDR2 FQNEAQ come from the germline V gene. This CDR3 has 17 amino acids. CDR3 sequence: CASSSGPTPRNTGELFF. Here the CDR3 DNA reads TGTGCCAGCAGCTCTGGGCCAACCCCACGGAACACCGGGGAGCTGTTTTTT.

The V gene is TRBV29-1, the J gene TRBJ2-7, with a possible D match to TRBD1 (6 bases). V gave up 6 bases and J gave up 6 bases, with 15 bases separating them. Germline CDR1 SQVTM, CDR2 ANQGSEA. This CDR3 has 12 amino acids. The CDR3 loop reads CSVAGTRFEQYF. CDR3 nucleotides: TGCAGCGTCGCCGGGACAAGATTCGAGCAGTACTTC.